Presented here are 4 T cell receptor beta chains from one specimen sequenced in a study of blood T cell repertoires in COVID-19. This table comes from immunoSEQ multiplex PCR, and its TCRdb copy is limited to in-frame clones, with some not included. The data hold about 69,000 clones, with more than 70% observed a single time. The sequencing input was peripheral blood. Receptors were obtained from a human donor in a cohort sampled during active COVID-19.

Here the CDR3 reads CAWSVVFSYSGANVLTF. The DNA of the CDR3 is TGTGCCTGGAGTGTCGTGTTCTCTTACTCTGGGGCCAACGTCCTGACTTTC. The gene calls are TRBV30 and TRBJ2-6; D not resolved. Trimming took off 0 bases at V and 0 bases at J, with 12 bases between the two ends. Germline-derived CDR1 and CDR2 are GTSNPN and SVGIG (reference sequence). The CDR3 length is 17 residues.

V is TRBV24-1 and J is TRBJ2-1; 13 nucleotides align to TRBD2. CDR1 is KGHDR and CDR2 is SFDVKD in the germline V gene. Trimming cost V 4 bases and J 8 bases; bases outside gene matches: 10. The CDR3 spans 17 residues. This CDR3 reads CATSELAGTSGTDEQFF. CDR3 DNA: TGTGCCACCAGTGAGTTAGCCGGGACTAGCGGGACAGATGAGCAGTTCTTC.

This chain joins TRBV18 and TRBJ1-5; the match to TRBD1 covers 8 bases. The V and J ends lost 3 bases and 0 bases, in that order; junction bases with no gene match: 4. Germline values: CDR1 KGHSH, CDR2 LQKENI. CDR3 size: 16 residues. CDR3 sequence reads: CASSPGGQGSNQPQHF. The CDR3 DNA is TGTGCCAGCTCACCTGGCGGACAGGGTAGCAATCAGCCCCAGCATTTT.

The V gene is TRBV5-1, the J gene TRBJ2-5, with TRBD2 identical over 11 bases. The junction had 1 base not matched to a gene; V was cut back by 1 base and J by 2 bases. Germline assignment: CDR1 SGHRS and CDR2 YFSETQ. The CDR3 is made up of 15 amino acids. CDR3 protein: CASSLTSGRQETQYF. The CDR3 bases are TGCGCCAGCAGCTTGACTAGCGGGAGACAAGAGACCCAGTACTTC.